A selection of T cell receptor beta chains follows, all from one sample in a study of cytomegalovirus exposure and HLA in healthy donors. The assay was immunoSEQ multiplex PCR, and TCRdb's table has in-frame clones only and misses some. The sample shows fewer than 200,000 clones, just over 70% of them seen only once. Material: PBMCs. The receptors derive from a human donor in good health. The CDR3 runs from the conserved cysteine through the conserved F or W. Fields, in order: CDR3 protein, CDR3 DNA, D gene, J gene, clone size, V gene. A D gene is named only where the DNA matches it firmly. Expanded clones get a size class; other rows say once, few or many, or leave the size out.

CDR3 protein: CASRPGQGQWYGYTF
CDR3 DNA: TGTGCCAGCAGACCAGGACAGGGCCAGTGGTATGGCTACACCTTC
D gene: TRBD1
J gene: TRBJ1-2
clone size: -
V gene: TRBV6-5

CDR3 protein: CASSLVAGWPNTGELFF
CDR3 DNA: TGTGCCAGCAGCTTAGTTGCGGGGTGGCCGAACACCGGGGAGCTGTTTTTT
D gene: -
J gene: TRBJ2-2
clone size: -
V gene: TRBV7-2

CDR3 protein: CASSHRDRTGELFF
CDR3 DNA: TGTGCCAGCAGCCACCGGGACAGAACCGGGGAGCTGTTTTTT
D gene: TRBD1
J gene: TRBJ2-2
clone size: -
V gene: TRBV5-5

CDR3 protein: CASSFSPVYRGRLSYGYTF
CDR3 DNA: TGTGCCAGCAGCTTCTCCCCCGTGTACAGGGGGCGCCTCTCCTATGGCTACACCTTC
D gene: TRBD1
J gene: TRBJ1-2
clone size: -
V gene: TRBV11-2

CDR3 protein: CAWSANIDGTDDGYTF
CDR3 DNA: TGTGCCTGGAGCGCCAATATCGACGGGACAGACGATGGCTACACCTTC
D gene: TRBD1
J gene: TRBJ1-2
clone size: -
V gene: TRBV30

CDR3 protein: CASSDRQTGELFF
CDR3 DNA: TGCGCCAGCAGCGACCGACAGACCGGGGAGCTGTTTTTT
D gene: -
J gene: TRBJ2-2
clone size: many
V gene: TRBV4-1

CDR3 protein: CASSEGDRGDTEAFF
CDR3 DNA: TGTGCCAGCAGTGAAGGGGACAGGGGTGACACTGAAGCTTTCTTT
D gene: TRBD1
J gene: TRBJ1-1
clone size: -
V gene: TRBV6-1

CDR3 protein: CSSSPGAGPTIYF
CDR3 DNA: TGTTCCAGCAGCCCAGGGGCCGGCCCCACCATATATTTT
D gene: -
J gene: TRBJ1-3
clone size: -
V gene: TRBV7-9

CDR3 protein: CASSQAGKNGYTF
CDR3 DNA: TGTGCCAGCAGCCAAGCGGGAAAAAATGGCTACACCTTC
D gene: -
J gene: TRBJ1-2
clone size: -
V gene: TRBV4-2

CDR3 protein: CASQITGTGELFF
CDR3 DNA: TGTGCCAGTCAGATCACAGGGACCGGGGAGCTGTTTTTT
D gene: -
J gene: TRBJ2-2
clone size: once
V gene: TRBV2

CDR3 protein: CASTDSGGSTDTQYF
CDR3 DNA: TGTGCCAGCACCGATAGCGGGGGTAGCACAGATACGCAGTATTTT
D gene: TRBD2
J gene: TRBJ2-3
clone size: few
V gene: TRBV6-6

CDR3 protein: CASSLESPGLAGGELFF
CDR3 DNA: TGTGCCAGCAGCTTAGAATCTCCGGGACTAGCTGGCGGGGAGCTGTTTTTT
D gene: TRBD2
J gene: TRBJ2-2
clone size: once
V gene: TRBV11-2

CDR3 protein: CASSLARASTDTQYF
CDR3 DNA: TGTGCCAGCAGCTTAGCGCGGGCCAGCACAGATACGCAGTATTTT
D gene: -
J gene: TRBJ2-3
clone size: few
V gene: TRBV11-1

CDR3 protein: CASSVVGASGNEQFF
CDR3 DNA: TGTGCCAGCAGCGTAGTCGGGGCTAGCGGCAATGAGCAGTTCTTC
D gene: TRBD2
J gene: TRBJ2-1
clone size: -
V gene: TRBV9

CDR3 protein: CASSVAGGAANEKLFF
CDR3 DNA: TGTGCCAGCAGCGTAGCTGGGGGGGCAGCTAATGAAAAACTGTTTTTT
D gene: -
J gene: TRBJ1-4
clone size: few
V gene: TRBV9

CDR3 protein: CASNPGQSGTEAFF
CDR3 DNA: TGTGCCAGCAACCCTGGACAGTCGGGGACTGAAGCTTTCTTT
D gene: -
J gene: TRBJ1-1
clone size: -
V gene: TRBV27

CDR3 protein: CATSPRGNTEAFF
CDR3 DNA: TGTGCCACCAGCCCGCGTGGGAACACTGAAGCTTTCTTT
D gene: -
J gene: TRBJ1-1
clone size: -
V gene: TRBV15

CDR3 protein: CASTLQGASEAFF
CDR3 DNA: TGTGCCAGCACCTTACAGGGGGCGTCTGAAGCTTTCTTT
D gene: TRBD1
J gene: TRBJ1-1
clone size: -
V gene: TRBV6-6

CDR3 protein: CASSLWPGDYGYTF
CDR3 DNA: TGTGCCAGCAGTTTATGGCCGGGGGACTATGGCTACACCTTC
D gene: -
J gene: TRBJ1-2
clone size: -
V gene: TRBV28

CDR3 protein: CASSLNGAYEQYF
CDR3 DNA: TGCGCCAGCAGTCTAAACGGTGCCTACGAGCAGTACTTC
D gene: -
J gene: TRBJ2-7
clone size: -
V gene: TRBV5-1

CDR3 protein: CATSLEGSTLGKTQYF
CDR3 DNA: TGTGCCACCAGTCTAGAGGGATCTACCCTTGGGAAGACCCAGTACTTC
D gene: -
J gene: TRBJ2-5
clone size: -
V gene: TRBV15

CDR3 protein: CASSHRDRGQPQHF
CDR3 DNA: TGTGCCAGCAGCCACCGGGACAGGGGCCAGCCCCAGCATTTT
D gene: TRBD1
J gene: TRBJ1-5
clone size: -
V gene: TRBV7-9

CDR3 protein: CASSHGQGLAFF
CDR3 DNA: TGTGCCAGCAGCCATGGACAGGGTTTAGCTTTCTTT
D gene: TRBD1
J gene: TRBJ1-1
clone size: -
V gene: TRBV7-2

CDR3 protein: CASSLLKVRAGELFF
CDR3 DNA: TGTGCCAGCAGCTTATTAAAAGTGAGAGCCGGGGAGCTGTTTTTT
D gene: -
J gene: TRBJ2-2
clone size: -
V gene: TRBV11-2

CDR3 protein: CASSLGSLNEKLFF
CDR3 DNA: TGTGCCAGCAGCCTGGGGAGTCTTAATGAAAAACTGTTTTTT
D gene: -
J gene: TRBJ1-4
clone size: -
V gene: TRBV7-8

CDR3 protein: CASSQGGGIAEAFF
CDR3 DNA: TGCGCCAGCAGCCAGGGAGGGGGAATCGCTGAAGCTTTCTTT
D gene: -
J gene: TRBJ1-1
clone size: medium-sized
V gene: TRBV4-1

CDR3 protein: CASSSGPSGVYEQYF
CDR3 DNA: TGTGCCAGCAGCTCCGGCCCTAGCGGGGTCTACGAGCAGTACTTC
D gene: TRBD2
J gene: TRBJ2-7
clone size: -
V gene: TRBV7-3

CDR3 protein: CASSLRQGAFSGNTIYF
CDR3 DNA: TGTGCCAGCAGTCTACGACAGGGGGCTTTCTCTGGAAACACCATATATTTT
D gene: TRBD1
J gene: TRBJ1-3
clone size: -
V gene: TRBV2

CDR3 protein: CSVEGGLSYEQYF
CDR3 DNA: TGCAGCGTTGAAGGGGGACTATCCTACGAGCAGTACTTC
D gene: TRBD2
J gene: TRBJ2-7
clone size: -
V gene: TRBV29-1

CDR3 protein: CAWSVGGEQYF
CDR3 DNA: TGTGCCTGGAGTGTAGGGGGCGAGCAGTACTTC
D gene: -
J gene: TRBJ2-7
clone size: few
V gene: TRBV30

CDR3 protein: CASSALAGGLTGELFF
CDR3 DNA: TGTGCCAGCAGCGCACTAGCGGGGGGGCTCACCGGGGAGCTGTTTTTT
D gene: TRBD2
J gene: TRBJ2-2
clone size: -
V gene: TRBV9

CDR3 protein: CASSPAGAGNNEQFF
CDR3 DNA: TGTGCCAGCAGTCCCGCGGGGGCCGGAAACAATGAGCAGTTCTTC
D gene: -
J gene: TRBJ2-1
clone size: -
V gene: TRBV27

CDR3 protein: CASSERTGESPLHF
CDR3 DNA: TGTGCCAGCAGTGAAAGGACAGGGGAATCACCCCTCCACTTT
D gene: TRBD1
J gene: TRBJ1-6
clone size: -
V gene: TRBV6-5

CDR3 protein: CASSEGLGIFETQYF
CDR3 DNA: TGTGCCAGCAGTGAAGGGCTTGGCATTTTCGAGACCCAGTACTTC
D gene: -
J gene: TRBJ2-5
clone size: -
V gene: TRBV6-1

CDR3 protein: CASSQDTNQPQHF
CDR3 DNA: TGCGCCAGCAGCCAGGACACAAATCAGCCCCAGCATTTT
D gene: -
J gene: TRBJ1-5
clone size: once
V gene: TRBV4-1

CDR3 protein: CASSEGPGQVDQPQHF
CDR3 DNA: TGTGCCAGCAGTGAAGGGCCGGGACAGGTTGATCAGCCCCAGCATTTT
D gene: TRBD1
J gene: TRBJ1-5
clone size: once
V gene: TRBV2

CDR3 protein: CASSRQGDQPQHF
CDR3 DNA: TGTGCCAGCAGCCGACAGGGTGATCAGCCCCAGCATTTT
D gene: TRBD1
J gene: TRBJ1-5
clone size: -
V gene: TRBV2

CDR3 protein: CASSDRGTNEKLFF
CDR3 DNA: TGTGCCAGCAGTGACAGGGGAACTAATGAAAAACTGTTTTTT
D gene: -
J gene: TRBJ1-4
clone size: -
V gene: TRBV6-1

CDR3 protein: CASSLVASGSDTQYF
CDR3 DNA: TGTGCCAGCAGCTTGGTTGCTTCAGGTTCCGATACGCAGTATTTT
D gene: -
J gene: TRBJ2-3
clone size: -
V gene: TRBV5-6

CDR3 protein: CASRQGRVATNEKLFF
CDR3 DNA: TGCGCCTCCCGCCAGGGGCGGGTCGCAACTAATGAAAAACTGTTTTTT
D gene: -
J gene: TRBJ1-4
clone size: -
V gene: TRBV10-1

CDR3 protein: CASSEEWTLTYEQYF
CDR3 DNA: TGTGCCAGCAGTGAAGAGTGGACACTTACCTACGAGCAGTACTTC
D gene: -
J gene: TRBJ2-7
clone size: -
V gene: TRBV2

CDR3 protein: CASRRQESYNEQFF
CDR3 DNA: TGCGCCAGCAGGAGACAAGAATCATACAATGAGCAGTTCTTC
D gene: -
J gene: TRBJ2-1
clone size: -
V gene: TRBV5-1

CDR3 protein: CASSLGGQNTEAFF
CDR3 DNA: TGTGCCAGCAGCTTAGGAGGACAGAACACTGAAGCTTTCTTT
D gene: -
J gene: TRBJ1-1
clone size: once
V gene: TRBV7-9

CDR3 protein: CALTDRGRDEKLFF
CDR3 DNA: TGTGCCTTGACCGACAGGGGAAGGGATGAAAAACTGTTTTTT
D gene: TRBD1
J gene: TRBJ1-4
clone size: once
V gene: TRBV30

CDR3 protein: CASSPSRDKGYEQYF
CDR3 DNA: TGTGCCAGCAGCCCCTCCCGGGACAAGGGCTACGAGCAGTACTTC
D gene: -
J gene: TRBJ2-7
clone size: -
V gene: TRBV7-6

CDR3 protein: CASSAYRGTGELFF
CDR3 DNA: TGTGCCAGCAGCGCTTACAGGGGTACCGGGGAGCTGTTTTTT
D gene: TRBD1
J gene: TRBJ2-2
clone size: once
V gene: TRBV7-8

CDR3 protein: CASSPRASGVETQYF
CDR3 DNA: TGTGCCAGCAGCCCTCGGGCTAGCGGGGTAGAGACCCAGTACTTC
D gene: TRBD2
J gene: TRBJ2-5
clone size: -
V gene: TRBV11-3

CDR3 protein: CATSRERQNQETQYF
CDR3 DNA: TGTGCCACCAGCAGAGAAAGACAGAACCAAGAGACCCAGTACTTC
D gene: -
J gene: TRBJ2-5
clone size: -
V gene: TRBV15

CDR3 protein: CASSSRYEQYF
CDR3 DNA: TGTGCCAGCAGCTCGAGATACGAGCAGTACTTC
D gene: -
J gene: TRBJ2-7
clone size: -
V gene: TRBV13

CDR3 protein: CASTPGTSGSPHNEQFF
CDR3 DNA: TGTGCCAGCACCCCGGGGACTAGCGGCTCTCCTCACAATGAGCAGTTCTTC
D gene: TRBD2
J gene: TRBJ2-1
clone size: -
V gene: TRBV7-9

CDR3 protein: CASSLIRPGTNTGELFF
CDR3 DNA: TGTGCCAGCAGCTTAATTCGGCCAGGGACGAACACCGGGGAGCTGTTTTTT
D gene: -
J gene: TRBJ2-2
clone size: -
V gene: TRBV7-3

CDR3 protein: CASSYQIQGYGYTF
CDR3 DNA: TGTGCCAGCAGTTACCAAATACAGGGTTATGGCTACACCTTC
D gene: -
J gene: TRBJ1-2
clone size: -
V gene: TRBV6-5